Listed below are T cell receptor beta chains from one sample, sequenced in a study of Graves' ophthalmopathy and Graves' hyperthyroidism. One entry per CDR3 protein, called by TCRdb with MiXCR from the multiplex PCR reads. The data contain about 740,000 distinct CDR3 sequences, 40% of them singletons. What was sequenced was peripheral blood. All receptors derive from an adult man with Graves' ophthalmopathy. CDR3s include the opening cysteine and the closing phenylalanine or tryptophan. The order of the fields is clone size, D gene, J gene, V gene, CDR3 protein, CDR3 DNA. A D gene is named only where the DNA matches it firmly. Rows may omit the clone size; those that give it use once, few, many or a size class.

size: many
D: .
J: TRBJ2-7
V: TRBV12-3/TRBV12-4
CDR3: CASSRTAYEQYF
DNA: TGTGCCAGCAGCCGGACGGCCTACGAGCAGTACTTC

size: .
D: .
J: TRBJ2-3
V: TRBV15
CDR3: CATSRDDGNTQYF
DNA: TGTGCCACCAGCAGAGACGACGGGAATACGCAGTATTTT

size: .
D: .
J: TRBJ2-7
V: TRBV2
CDR3: CASGGTPKGEQYF
DNA: TGTGCCAGCGGTGGGACCCCTAAGGGCGAGCAGTACTTC

size: .
D: .
J: TRBJ2-5
V: TRBV7-3
CDR3: CASTREQGRRETQYF
DNA: TGTGCCAGCACCAGAGAACAGGGAAGGCGGGAGACCCAGTACTTC

size: few
D: .
J: TRBJ1-2
V: TRBV4-1
CDR3: CASSPSQGLHGYTF
DNA: TGTGCCAGCTCACCCTCACAGGGCTTACATGGCTACACCTTC

size: many
D: .
J: TRBJ2-5
V: TRBV2
CDR3: CASSEGGPQETQYF
DNA: TGTGCCAGCAGTGAAGGAGGCCCCCAAGAGACCCAGTACTTC

size: many
D: .
J: TRBJ1-2
V: TRBV20-1
CDR3: CSAQPDSYGYTF
DNA: TGCAGTGCTCAACCTGACAGCTATGGCTACACCTTC

size: .
D: TRBD2
J: TRBJ2-4
V: TRBV29-1
CDR3: CSVLFSGDGIQYF
DNA: TGCAGCGTTCTCTTTAGCGGGGACGGCATTCAGTACTTC

size: many
D: .
J: TRBJ1-2
V: TRBV10-3
CDR3: CASSYSDRPYGYTF
DNA: TGTGCCAGCAGTTACTCGGACCGACCCTATGGCTACACCTTC

size: many
D: .
J: TRBJ1-6
V: TRBV2
CDR3: CASSEEDKGVARSPLHF
DNA: TGTGCCAGCAGTGAAGAAGATAAGGGGGTGGCACGCTCACCCCTCCACTTT

size: .
D: .
J: TRBJ2-7
V: TRBV7-2
CDR3: CASSQERVGGWHEQYF
DNA: TGCGCCAGCAGCCAAGAACGAGTGGGGGGCTGGCACGAGCAGTACTTC

size: .
D: TRBD2
J: TRBJ2-5
V: TRBV7-9
CDR3: CASSLSGVAGAETQYF
DNA: TGTGCCAGCAGCCTTTCGGGGGTAGCGGGAGCTGAGACCCAGTACTTC

size: few
D: .
J: TRBJ1-3
V: TRBV25-1
CDR3: CASSALGLGNTIYF
DNA: TGTGCCAGCAGCGCCCTCGGACTCGGAAACACCATATATTTT

size: few
D: .
J: TRBJ1-1
V: TRBV19
CDR3: CASSILGTAEAFF
DNA: TGTGCCAGTAGTATACTAGGGACCGCTGAAGCTTTCTTT

size: once
D: .
J: TRBJ2-7
V: TRBV7-3
CDR3: CASSLYAGRSSEQYF
DNA: TGTGCCAGCAGCTTATACGCAGGGAGGTCCTCCGAGCAGTACTTC

size: .
D: TRBD1
J: TRBJ1-4
V: TRBV7-9
CDR3: CASSQTGVLREKLFF
DNA: TGTGCCAGCAGCCAGACAGGGGTACTCCGGGAAAAACTGTTTTTT

size: .
D: .
J: TRBJ2-7
V: TRBV19
CDR3: CASSPPDSYEQYF
DNA: TGTGCCAGTAGTCCTCCAGACAGCTACGAGCAGTACTTC

size: .
D: .
J: TRBJ2-5
V: TRBV11-3
CDR3: CASSLRLLTHQETQYF
DNA: TGTGCCAGCAGCTTGAGGCTTCTAACCCACCAAGAGACCCAGTACTTC

size: many
D: .
J: TRBJ1-6
V: TRBV7-9
CDR3: CASSPGSELNSPLHF
DNA: TGTGCCAGCAGCCCCGGGTCTGAGTTGAATTCACCCCTCCACTTT

size: many
D: TRBD1
J: TRBJ2-5
V: TRBV7-2
CDR3: CASSLGTGRGETQYF
DNA: TGTGCCAGCAGCTTGGGGACAGGGAGGGGAGAGACCCAGTACTTC

size: many
D: .
J: TRBJ2-6
V: TRBV10-3
CDR3: CAISEQGVSGANVLTF
DNA: TGTGCCATCAGTGAACAGGGCGTCTCTGGGGCCAACGTCCTGACTTTC

size: .
D: TRBD1
J: TRBJ1-2
V: TRBV25-1
CDR3: CASSILTGFVDGYTF
DNA: TGCGCCAGCAGCATACTGACAGGGTTTGTCGATGGCTACACCTTC

size: few
D: .
J: TRBJ2-7
V: TRBV7-9
CDR3: CASSPPAVGDRDYEQYF
DNA: TGTGCCAGCAGCCCGCCGGCTGTCGGGGATCGCGACTACGAGCAGTACTTC

size: few
D: .
J: TRBJ2-2
V: TRBV14
CDR3: CASSQGVGGTQNTGELFF
DNA: TGTGCCAGCAGCCAAGGAGTCGGAGGGACTCAGAACACCGGGGAGCTGTTTTTT

size: few
D: .
J: TRBJ1-2
V: TRBV19
CDR3: CASSIGPGRASFGYTF
DNA: TGTGCCAGTAGTATAGGCCCCGGCAGGGCATCGTTTGGCTACACCTTC

size: .
D: TRBD1
J: TRBJ2-7
V: TRBV29-1
CDR3: CSVGGQGTHEQYF
DNA: TGCAGCGTTGGCGGACAGGGGACTCACGAGCAGTACTTC

size: .
D: TRBD1
J: TRBJ2-5
V: TRBV29-1
CDR3: CSEARTGIQETQYF
DNA: TGCAGCGAAGCCCGGACAGGGATCCAAGAGACCCAGTACTTC

size: once
D: .
J: TRBJ1-2
V: TRBV25-1
CDR3: CASSQQGRDYGYTF
DNA: TGTGCCAGCAGTCAACAGGGCCGGGACTATGGCTACACCTTC

size: .
D: TRBD2
J: TRBJ2-2
V: TRBV19
CDR3: CASQRLGLALANTGELFF
DNA: TGTGCCAGTCAAAGGTTGGGACTAGCGCTCGCGAACACCGGGGAGCTGTTTTTT

size: many
D: .
J: TRBJ1-4
V: TRBV29-1
CDR3: CSVDLAGDEKLFF
DNA: TGCAGCGTTGATTTGGCAGGGGATGAAAAACTGTTTTTT

size: few
D: .
J: TRBJ2-1
V: TRBV15
CDR3: CATSSPGLSYNEQFF
DNA: TGTGCCACCAGCTCCCCGGGCCTCTCCTACAATGAGCAGTTCTTC

size: many
D: .
J: TRBJ1-2
V: TRBV7-2
CDR3: CASSLKRQILYGYTF
DNA: TGTGCCAGCAGCTTGAAACGGCAGATCCTCTATGGCTACACCTTC

size: .
D: .
J: TRBJ2-5
V: TRBV24-1
CDR3: CAQRGETQYF
DNA: TGTGCCCAGCGTGGGGAGACCCAGTACTTC

size: .
D: .
J: TRBJ1-4
V: TRBV28
CDR3: CASSTGRVEKLFF
DNA: TGTGCCAGCAGTACCGGACGGGTTGAAAAACTGTTTTTT